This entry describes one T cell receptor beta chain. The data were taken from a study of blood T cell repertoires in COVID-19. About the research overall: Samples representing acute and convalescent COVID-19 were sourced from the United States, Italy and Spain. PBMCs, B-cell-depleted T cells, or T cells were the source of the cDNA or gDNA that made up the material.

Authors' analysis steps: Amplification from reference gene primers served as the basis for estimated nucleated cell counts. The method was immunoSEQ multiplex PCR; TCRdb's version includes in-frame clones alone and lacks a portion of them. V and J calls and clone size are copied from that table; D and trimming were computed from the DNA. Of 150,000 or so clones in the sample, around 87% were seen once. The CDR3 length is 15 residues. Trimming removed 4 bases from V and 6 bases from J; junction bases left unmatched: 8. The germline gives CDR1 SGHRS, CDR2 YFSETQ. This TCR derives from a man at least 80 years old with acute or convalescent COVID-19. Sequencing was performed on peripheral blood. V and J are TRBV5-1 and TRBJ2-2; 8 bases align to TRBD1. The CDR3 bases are TGCGCCAGCAGCAGGACAGGGATGAGGGCCGGGGAGCTGTTTTTT. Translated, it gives CASSRTGMRAGELFF.